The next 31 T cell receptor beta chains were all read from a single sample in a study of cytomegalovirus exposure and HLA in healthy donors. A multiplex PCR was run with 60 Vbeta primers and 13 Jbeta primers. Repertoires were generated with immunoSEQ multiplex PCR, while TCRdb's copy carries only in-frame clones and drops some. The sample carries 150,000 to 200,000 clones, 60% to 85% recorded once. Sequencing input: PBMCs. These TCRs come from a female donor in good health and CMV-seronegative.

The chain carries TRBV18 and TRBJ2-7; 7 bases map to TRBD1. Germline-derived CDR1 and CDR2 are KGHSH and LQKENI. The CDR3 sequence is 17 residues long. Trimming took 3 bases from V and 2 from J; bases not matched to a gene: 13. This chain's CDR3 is CASSPNEGRGTAYEQYF. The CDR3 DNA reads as TGTGCCAGCTCACCTAACGAAGGTCGAGGGACAGCCTACGAGCAGTACTTC. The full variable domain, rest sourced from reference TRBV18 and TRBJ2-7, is NAGVMQNPRHLVRRRGQEARLRCSPMKGHSHVYWYRQLPEEGLKFMVYLQKENIIDESGMPKERFSAEFPKEGPSILRIQQVVRGDSAAYFCASSPNEGRGTAYEQYFGPGTRLTVT.

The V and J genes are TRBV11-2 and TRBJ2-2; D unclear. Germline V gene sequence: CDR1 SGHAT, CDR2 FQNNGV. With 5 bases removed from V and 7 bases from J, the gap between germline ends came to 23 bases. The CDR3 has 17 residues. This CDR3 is CASSPLRFGASVGELFF. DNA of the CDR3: TGTGCCAGCAGCCCACTCCGTTTCGGAGCGAGTGTCGGGGAGCTGTTTTTT.

As DNA, the CDR3 is TGTGCCAGCAGCCCAAGATCAGGACAGGGCCAGGAGCAGTACTTC. Its protein is CASSPRSGQGQEQYF. The chain couples TRBV11-3 to TRBJ2-7, with 8 bases lining up with TRBD1. V was clipped by 5 bases and J by 7 bases; unmatched bases: 13. Germline assignment: CDR1 SGHNT and CDR2 YENEEA. This CDR3 comprises 15 residues.

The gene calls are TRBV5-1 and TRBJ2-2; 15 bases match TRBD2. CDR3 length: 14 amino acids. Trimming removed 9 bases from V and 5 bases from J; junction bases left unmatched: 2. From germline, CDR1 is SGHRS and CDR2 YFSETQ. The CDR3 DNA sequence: TGCGCCACCGGACTAGCGGGAGGGACCGGGGAGCTGTTTTTT. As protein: CATGLAGGTGELFF.

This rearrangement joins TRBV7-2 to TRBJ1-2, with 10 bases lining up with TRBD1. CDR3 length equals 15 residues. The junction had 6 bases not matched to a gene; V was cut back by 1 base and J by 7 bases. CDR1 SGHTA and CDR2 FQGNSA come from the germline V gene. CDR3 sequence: CASSLGTGGRSGYTF. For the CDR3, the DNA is TGTGCCAGCAGCTTAGGGACAGGGGGTAGGAGTGGCTACACCTTC.

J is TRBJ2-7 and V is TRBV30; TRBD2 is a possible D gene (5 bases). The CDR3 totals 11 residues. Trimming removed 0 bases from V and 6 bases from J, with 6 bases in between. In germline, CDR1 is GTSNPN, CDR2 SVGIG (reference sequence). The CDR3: CAWSVGSEQYF. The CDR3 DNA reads TGTGCCTGGAGTGTGGGGAGCGAGCAGTACTTC.

CDR3 nucleotide sequence: TGTGCCAGCAGCTTGCTGGGCCCCAGCTCCTACGAGCAGTACTTC. Protein: CASSLLGPSSYEQYF. V and J are TRBV5-8 and TRBJ2-7; D is uncertain. The CDR3 has 15 residues. CDR1 and CDR2 from the germline V gene are SGHTS and YDEGEE. V was pared by 1 base and J by 0 bases, with 11 bases between.

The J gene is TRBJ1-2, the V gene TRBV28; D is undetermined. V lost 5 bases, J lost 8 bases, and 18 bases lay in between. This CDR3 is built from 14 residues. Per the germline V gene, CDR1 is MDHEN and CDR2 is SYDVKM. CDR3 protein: CASSGLEQWWGYTF. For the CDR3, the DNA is TGTGCCAGCAGTGGGTTGGAGCAGTGGTGGGGCTACACCTTC.

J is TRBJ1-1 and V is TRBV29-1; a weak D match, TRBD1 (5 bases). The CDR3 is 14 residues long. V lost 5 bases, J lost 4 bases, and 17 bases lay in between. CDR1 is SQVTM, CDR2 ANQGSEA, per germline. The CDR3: CSVLGGIEVTEAFF. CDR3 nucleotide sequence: TGCAGCGTTCTCGGGGGGATAGAGGTCACTGAAGCTTTCTTT.

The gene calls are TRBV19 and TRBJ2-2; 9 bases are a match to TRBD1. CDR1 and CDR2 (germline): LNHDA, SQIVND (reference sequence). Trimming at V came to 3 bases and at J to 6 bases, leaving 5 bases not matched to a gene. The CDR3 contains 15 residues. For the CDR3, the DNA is TGTGCCAGTAGTATTAACAGGGGGCGCTCCGGGGAGCTGTTTTTT. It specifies CASSINRGRSGELFF.

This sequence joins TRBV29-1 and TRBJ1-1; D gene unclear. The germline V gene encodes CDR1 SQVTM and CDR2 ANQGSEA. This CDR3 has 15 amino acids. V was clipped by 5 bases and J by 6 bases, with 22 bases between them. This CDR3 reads CSVKYGPYQEAEAFF. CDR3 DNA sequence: TGCAGCGTTAAATATGGGCCATACCAGGAGGCTGAAGCTTTCTTT.

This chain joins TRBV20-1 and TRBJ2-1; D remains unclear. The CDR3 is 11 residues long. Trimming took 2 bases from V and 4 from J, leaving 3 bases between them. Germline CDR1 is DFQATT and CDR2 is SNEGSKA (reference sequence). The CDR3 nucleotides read TGCAGTGCTAGATCTTACAATGAGCAGTTCTTC. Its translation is CSARSYNEQFF.

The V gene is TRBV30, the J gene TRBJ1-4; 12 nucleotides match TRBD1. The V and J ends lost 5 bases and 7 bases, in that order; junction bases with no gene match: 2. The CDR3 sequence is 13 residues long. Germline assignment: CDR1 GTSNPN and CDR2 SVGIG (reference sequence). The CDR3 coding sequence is TGTGCCTGGGGGACAGGGGGCTTTGAAAAACTGTTTTTT. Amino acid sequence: CAWGTGGFEKLFF. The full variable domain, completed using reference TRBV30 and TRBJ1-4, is SQTIHQWPATLVQPVGSPLSLECTVEGTSNPNLYWYRQAAGRGLQLLFYSVGIGQISSEVPQNLSASRPQDRQFILSSKKLLLSDSGFYLCAWGTGGFEKLFFGSGTQLSVL.

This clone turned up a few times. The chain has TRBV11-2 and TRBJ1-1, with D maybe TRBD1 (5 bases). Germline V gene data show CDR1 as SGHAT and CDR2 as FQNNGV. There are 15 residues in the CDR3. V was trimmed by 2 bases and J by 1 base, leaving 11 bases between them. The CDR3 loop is CASSLIAGKNTEAFF. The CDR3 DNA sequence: TGTGCCAGCAGCTTAATCGCAGGGAAGAACACTGAAGCTTTCTTT. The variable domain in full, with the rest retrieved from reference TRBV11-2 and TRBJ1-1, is EAGVAQSPRYKIIEKRQSVAFWCNPISGHATLYWYQQILGQGPKLLIQFQNNGVVDDSQLPKDRFSAERLKGVDSTLKIQPAKLEDSAVYLCASSLIAGKNTEAFFGQGTRLTVV.

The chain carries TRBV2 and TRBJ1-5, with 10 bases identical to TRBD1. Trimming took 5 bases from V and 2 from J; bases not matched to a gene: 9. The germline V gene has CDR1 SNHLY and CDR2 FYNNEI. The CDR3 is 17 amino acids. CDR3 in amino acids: CASSQPRQGAGNQPQHF. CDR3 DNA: TGTGCCAGCAGTCAACCACGACAGGGGGCAGGCAATCAGCCCCAGCATTTT. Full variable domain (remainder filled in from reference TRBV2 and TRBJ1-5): EPEVTQTPSHQVTQMGQEVILRCVPISNHLYFYWYRQILGQKVEFLVSFYNNEISEKSEIFDDQFSVERPDGSNFTLKIRSTKLEDSAMYFCASSQPRQGAGNQPQHFGDGTRLSIL.

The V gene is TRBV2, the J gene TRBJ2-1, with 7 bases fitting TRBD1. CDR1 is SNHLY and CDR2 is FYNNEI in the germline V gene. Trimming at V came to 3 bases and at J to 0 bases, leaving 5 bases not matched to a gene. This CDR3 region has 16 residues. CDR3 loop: CASSDTGASSYNEQFF. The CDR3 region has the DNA TGTGCCAGCAGTGATACAGGGGCCAGCTCCTACAATGAGCAGTTCTTC.

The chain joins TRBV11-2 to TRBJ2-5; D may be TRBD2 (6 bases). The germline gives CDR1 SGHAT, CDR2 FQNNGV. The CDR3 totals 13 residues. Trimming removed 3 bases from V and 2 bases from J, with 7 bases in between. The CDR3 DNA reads TGTGCCAGCAGCTTTAGCGGACAAGAGACCCAGTACTTC. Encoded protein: CASSFSGQETQYF.

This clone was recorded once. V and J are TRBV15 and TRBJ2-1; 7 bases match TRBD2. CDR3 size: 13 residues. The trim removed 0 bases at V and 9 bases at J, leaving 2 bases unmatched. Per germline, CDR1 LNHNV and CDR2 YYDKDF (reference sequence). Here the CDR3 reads CATSRELALEQFF. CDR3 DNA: TGTGCCACCAGCAGAGAACTAGCGCTTGAGCAGTTCTTC.

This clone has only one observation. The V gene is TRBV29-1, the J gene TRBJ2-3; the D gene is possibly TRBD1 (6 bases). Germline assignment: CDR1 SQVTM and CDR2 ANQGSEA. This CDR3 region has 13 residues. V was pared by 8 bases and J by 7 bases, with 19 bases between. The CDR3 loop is CSLKDQGLYTQYF. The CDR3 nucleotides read TGCAGCCTAAAGGATCAGGGGTTATATACGCAGTATTTT.

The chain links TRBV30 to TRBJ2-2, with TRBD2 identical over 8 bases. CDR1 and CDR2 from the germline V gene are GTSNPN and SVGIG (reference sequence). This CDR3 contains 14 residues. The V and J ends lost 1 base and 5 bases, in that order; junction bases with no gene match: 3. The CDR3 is CAWSAGLVTGELFF. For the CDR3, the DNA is TGTGCCTGGAGTGCGGGACTAGTTACCGGGGAGCTGTTTTTT.

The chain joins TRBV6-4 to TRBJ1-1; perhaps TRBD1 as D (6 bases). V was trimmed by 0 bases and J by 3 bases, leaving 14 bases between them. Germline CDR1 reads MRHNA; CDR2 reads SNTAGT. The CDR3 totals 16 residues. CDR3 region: CASSDSNTGIDTEAFF. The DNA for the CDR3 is TGTGCCAGCAGTGACTCTAATACAGGGATAGACACTGAAGCTTTCTTT.

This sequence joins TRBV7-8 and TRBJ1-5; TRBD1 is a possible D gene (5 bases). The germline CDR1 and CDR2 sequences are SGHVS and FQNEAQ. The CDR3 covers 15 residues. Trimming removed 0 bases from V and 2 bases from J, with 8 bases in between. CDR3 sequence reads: CASSLAGVGNQPQHF. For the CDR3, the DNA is TGTGCCAGCAGCTTAGCAGGGGTTGGCAATCAGCCCCAGCATTTT.

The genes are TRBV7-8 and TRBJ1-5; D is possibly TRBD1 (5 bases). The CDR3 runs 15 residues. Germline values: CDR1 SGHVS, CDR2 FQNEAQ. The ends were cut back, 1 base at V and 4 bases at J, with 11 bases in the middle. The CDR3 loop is CASSLDGAGNQPQHF. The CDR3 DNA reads TGTGCCAGCAGCTTAGATGGGGCAGGGAATCAGCCCCAGCATTTT.

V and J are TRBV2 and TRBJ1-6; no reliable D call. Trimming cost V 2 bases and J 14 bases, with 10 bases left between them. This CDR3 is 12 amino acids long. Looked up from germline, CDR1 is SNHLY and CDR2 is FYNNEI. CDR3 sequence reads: CASSEPVRALHF. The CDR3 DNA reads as TGTGCCAGCAGTGAACCCGTCCGGGCCCTCCACTTT. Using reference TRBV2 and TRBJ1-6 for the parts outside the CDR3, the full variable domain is EPEVTQTPSHQVTQMGQEVILRCVPISNHLYFYWYRQILGQKVEFLVSFYNNEISEKSEIFDDQFSVERPDGSNFTLKIRSTKLEDSAMYFCASSEPVRALHFGNGTRLTVT.

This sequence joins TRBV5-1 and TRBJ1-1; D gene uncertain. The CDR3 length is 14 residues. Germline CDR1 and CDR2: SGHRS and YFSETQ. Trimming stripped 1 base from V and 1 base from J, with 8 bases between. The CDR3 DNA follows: TGCGCCAGCAGCTTGATACAGCAGAACACTGAAGCTTTCTTT. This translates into CASSLIQQNTEAFF.

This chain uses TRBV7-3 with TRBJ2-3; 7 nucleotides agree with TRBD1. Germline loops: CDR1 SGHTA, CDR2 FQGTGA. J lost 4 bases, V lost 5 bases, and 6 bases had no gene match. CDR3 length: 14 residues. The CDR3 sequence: CASSRGQAADTQYF. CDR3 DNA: TGTGCCAGCAGCCGTGGACAGGCGGCAGATACGCAGTATTTT.

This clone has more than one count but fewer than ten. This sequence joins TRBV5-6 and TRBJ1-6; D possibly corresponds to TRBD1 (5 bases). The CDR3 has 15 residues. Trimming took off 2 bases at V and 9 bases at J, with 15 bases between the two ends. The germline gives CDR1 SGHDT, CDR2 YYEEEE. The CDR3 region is CASSFAGSAISPLHF. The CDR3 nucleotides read TGTGCCAGCAGCTTTGCAGGGTCCGCCATTTCACCCCTCCACTTT.

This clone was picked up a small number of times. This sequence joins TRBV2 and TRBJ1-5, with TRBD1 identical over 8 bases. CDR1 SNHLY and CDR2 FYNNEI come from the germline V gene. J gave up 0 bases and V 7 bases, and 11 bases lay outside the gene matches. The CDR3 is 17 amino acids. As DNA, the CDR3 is TGTGCCAGCAAAAATGAGGGACAGGACAATAGCAATCAGCCCCAGCATTTT. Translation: CASKNEGQDNSNQPQHF.

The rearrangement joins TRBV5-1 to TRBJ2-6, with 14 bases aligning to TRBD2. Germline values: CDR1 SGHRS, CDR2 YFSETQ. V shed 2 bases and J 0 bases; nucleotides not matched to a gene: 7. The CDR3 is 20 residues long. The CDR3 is CASSLRLAGGPYSGANVLTF. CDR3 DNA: TGCGCCAGCAGCTTACGACTAGCGGGGGGGCCCTACTCTGGGGCCAACGTCCTGACTTTC.

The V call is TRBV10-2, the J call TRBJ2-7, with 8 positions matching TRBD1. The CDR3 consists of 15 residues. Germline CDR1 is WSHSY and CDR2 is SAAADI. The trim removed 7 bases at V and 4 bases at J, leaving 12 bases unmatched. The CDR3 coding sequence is TGCGCCAGCAACCCTGGGCAGGGGGCGCGGTACGAGCAGTACTTC. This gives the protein CASNPGQGARYEQYF.

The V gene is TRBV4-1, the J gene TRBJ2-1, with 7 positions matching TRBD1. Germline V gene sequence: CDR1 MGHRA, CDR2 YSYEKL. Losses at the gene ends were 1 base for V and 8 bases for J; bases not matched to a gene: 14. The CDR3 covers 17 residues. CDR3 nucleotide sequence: TGCGCCAGCAGCCAAGCCCCTCCAGGGGGTGCCTGGGATGAGCAGTTCTTC. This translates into CASSQAPPGGAWDEQFF.